The clone carrying this T cell receptor beta chain was recorded many times. Its cognate antigen is unknown. They isolated at least 7 million PBMCs from each sample. No fewer than 5.5 micrograms of total RNA were isolated from every sample. The sample belongs to a study of blood T cells in healthy people across ages. Study-level results: In these data, TCR beta diversity tracked strongly with naive T cell percentage. Any changes in expanded clonotypes were possibly confounded, as donor CMV status remained unknown.

This CDR3 has 15 residues. V lost 0 bases and J 0 bases, leaving 7 bases between the germline ends. The germline V gene has CDR1 SGDLS and CDR2 YYNGEE. Through a sample-barcoded 5' primer and a J-beta primer mix, a second PCR was run for about 7 to 12 cycles. TCRdb processed the 5' RACE reads anew with MiXCR; each CDR3 protein has one entry. The data contain roughly 900,000 distinct CDR3 sequences, roughly 48% of them seen just once; the ten biggest clones take up 10% to 15%. This chain links TRBV9 with TRBJ2-1, with D perhaps TRBD1 or TRBD2 (6 bases each). Sequencing input: blood. The sequence was obtained from a man aged 30-40 years in good health. CDR3 amino acids: CASSVEGGSYNEQFF. The CDR3 coding sequence is TGTGCCAGCAGCGTAGAGGGGGGCTCCTACAATGAGCAGTTCTTC.